A few counts support the clone carrying this TCR beta chain. The antigen is undetermined. This specimen belongs to a study of identical twins. The study, taken as a whole, reports: In beta out-of-frame sequences, the excess sharing between twins was weaker. Within twin pairs, the out-of-frame alpha sequences they shared showed excess low generation probability.

Germline-derived CDR1 and CDR2 are MNHNS and SASEGT. The CDR3 loop spans 15 amino acids. The V end lost 2 bases, the J end lost 7 bases, and 15 bases lay between the germline ends. TCRdb passed the 5' RACE reads through MiXCR, listing each CDR3 protein once. The sample lists some 660,000 distinct CDR3 sequences; around 8.6% were seen once. This sample also appeared in a second study, on yellow fever vaccine responses in identical twins.

The TCR was taken from a woman between 18 and 29 years old in good health. This sequence joins TRBV6-1 and TRBJ2-1, with D perhaps TRBD2 (5 bases). The sequencing input was PBMCs. The CDR3 bases are TGTGCCAGCAGTGAATTAGCGCAAACGGTGAATGAGCAGTTCTTC. Translating gives CASSELAQTVNEQFF.